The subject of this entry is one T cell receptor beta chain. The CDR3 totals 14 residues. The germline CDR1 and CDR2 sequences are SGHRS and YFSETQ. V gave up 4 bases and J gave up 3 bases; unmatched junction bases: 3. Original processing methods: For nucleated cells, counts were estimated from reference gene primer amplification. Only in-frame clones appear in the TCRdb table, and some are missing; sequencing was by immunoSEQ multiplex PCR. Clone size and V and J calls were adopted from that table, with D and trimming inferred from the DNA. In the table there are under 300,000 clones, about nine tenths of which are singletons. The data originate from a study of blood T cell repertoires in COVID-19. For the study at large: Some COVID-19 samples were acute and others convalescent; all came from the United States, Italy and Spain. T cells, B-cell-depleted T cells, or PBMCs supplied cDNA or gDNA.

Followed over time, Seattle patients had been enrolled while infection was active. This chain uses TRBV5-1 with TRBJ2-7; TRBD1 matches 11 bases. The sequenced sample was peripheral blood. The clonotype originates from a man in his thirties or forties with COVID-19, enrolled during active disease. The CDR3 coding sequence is TGCGCCAGCAGCACCGGGACAGGGGGCTACGAGCAGTACTTC. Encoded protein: CASSTGTGGYEQYF. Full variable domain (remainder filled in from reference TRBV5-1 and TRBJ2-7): KAGVTQTPRYLIKTRGQQVTLSCSPISGHRSVSWYQQTPGQGLQFLFEYFSETQRNKGNFPGRFSGRQFSNSRSEMNVSTLELGDSALYLCASSTGTGGYEQYFGPGTRLTVT.